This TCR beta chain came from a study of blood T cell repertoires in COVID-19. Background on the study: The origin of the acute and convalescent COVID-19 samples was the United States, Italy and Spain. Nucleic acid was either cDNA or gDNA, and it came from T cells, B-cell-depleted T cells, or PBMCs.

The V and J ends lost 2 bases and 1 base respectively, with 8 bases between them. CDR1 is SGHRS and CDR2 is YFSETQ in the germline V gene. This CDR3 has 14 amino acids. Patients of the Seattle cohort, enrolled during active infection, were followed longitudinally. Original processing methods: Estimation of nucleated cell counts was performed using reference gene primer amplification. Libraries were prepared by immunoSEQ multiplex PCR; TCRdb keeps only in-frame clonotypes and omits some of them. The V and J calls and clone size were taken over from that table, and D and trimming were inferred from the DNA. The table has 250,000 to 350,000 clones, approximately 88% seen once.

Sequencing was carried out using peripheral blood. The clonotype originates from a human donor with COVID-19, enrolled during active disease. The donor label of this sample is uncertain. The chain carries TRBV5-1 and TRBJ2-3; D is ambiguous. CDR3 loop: CASSFLDGTDTQYF. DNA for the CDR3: TGCGCCAGCAGCTTTCTAGACGGCACAGATACGCAGTATTTT.